This T cell receptor (beta chain) comes out of a study of T cell responses to AZD1222 COVID-19 vaccine. Study-wide results and limits: Repertoires were obtained only post-peak T cell response. A rise in Spike-specific TCR breadth and depth followed two AZD1222 doses. Donors, mostly white British, included more females; clonal diversity was possibly underestimated.

Whether given at about 4 or about 12 weeks, second doses were pooled. Per germline, CDR1 GTSNPN and CDR2 SVGIG (reference sequence). Deletions cut 4 bases from V and 2 bases from J, with 14 bases between. The CDR3 covers 14 residues. Regarding this clone: Its antigen is unknown.

Produced via immunoSEQ multiplex PCR; TCRdb's table is partial and in-frame only. The top ten clones hold almost 2.5% of a sample with about 110,000 clones, about nine tenths of them seen once. The sample here was peripheral blood, taken 28 days after the second AZD1222 dose. The source is an adult who received the AZD1222 COVID-19 vaccine. The V call is TRBV30, the J call TRBJ1-1; D perhaps matches TRBD1 (5 bases). The chain's CDR3 is CAWIEGNLNTEAFF. DNA of the CDR3: TGTGCCTGGATAGAGGGGAACCTCAACACTGAAGCTTTCTTT.